The rows below give T cell receptor beta chains drawn from one sample of a study of T cell responses to AZD1222 COVID-19 vaccine. Here immunoSEQ multiplex PCR was the method, and the copy in TCRdb shows in-frame clones only, minus some. The sample consists of 140,000 to 150,000 clones, under 95% of them appearing once. The specimen was peripheral blood, collected on day 0 of AZD1222 vaccination. The receptor set was obtained from an adult in good health. Each CDR3 is given with its conserved first and last residue.

len	j_gene	v_gene	CDR3aa
18	TRBJ2-1	TRBV10-3	CAISESKFLAGSYNEQFF
15	TRBJ1-1	TRBV5-1	CASSKQGGMNTEAFF
17	TRBJ2-3	TRBV4-1	CASSQSQRGGGTDTQYF
14	TRBJ1-5	TRBV7-2	CASSLAGVNQPQHF
13	TRBJ1-5	TRBV6-5	CASINGGNQPQHF
13	TRBJ1-1	TRBV6-5	CASSPRTAEGAFF
19	TRBJ2-4	TRBV19	CASSNPLRGRGLAKNIQYF
15	TRBJ1-1	TRBV14	CASSVRQGMNTEAFF
15	TRBJ2-5	TRBV5-6	CASSFRSRHVETQYF
16	TRBJ1-6	TRBV7-9	CASSLDGTVSNSPLHF
15	TRBJ2-1	TRBV10-3	CAISESLAGVNEQFF
13	TRBJ1-2	TRBV5-1	CASSEATLDGYTF
15	TRBJ1-5	TRBV6-5	CASAWGVGVGRPQHF
14	TRBJ1-6	TRBV6-5	CASSPGVRNSPLHF
13	TRBJ1-3	TRBV6-4	CASSDWQVSLIYF
14	TRBJ1-2	TRBV6-5	CASSYSTGAGGYTF
14	TRBJ2-3	TRBV29-1	CSGVAGESTDTQYF
14	TRBJ1-2	TRBV11-2	CASSLEDRDYGYTF
17	TRBJ1-4	TRBV9	CASTEGGGAHAREKLFF
13	TRBJ1-5	TRBV6-5	CASSYLGGEPQHF
12	TRBJ1-5	TRBV28	CASSLWSQPQHF
14	TRBJ2-5	TRBV6-5	CASSYSERQETQYF
16	TRBJ1-4	TRBV2	CASSVDGTGLNEKLFF
14	TRBJ2-1	TRBV7-8	CASSTSGGYNEQFF
13	TRBJ1-2	TRBV6-1	CASSEDKVYGYTF
16	TRBJ1-1	TRBV25-1	CASSVDRGRVNTEAFF